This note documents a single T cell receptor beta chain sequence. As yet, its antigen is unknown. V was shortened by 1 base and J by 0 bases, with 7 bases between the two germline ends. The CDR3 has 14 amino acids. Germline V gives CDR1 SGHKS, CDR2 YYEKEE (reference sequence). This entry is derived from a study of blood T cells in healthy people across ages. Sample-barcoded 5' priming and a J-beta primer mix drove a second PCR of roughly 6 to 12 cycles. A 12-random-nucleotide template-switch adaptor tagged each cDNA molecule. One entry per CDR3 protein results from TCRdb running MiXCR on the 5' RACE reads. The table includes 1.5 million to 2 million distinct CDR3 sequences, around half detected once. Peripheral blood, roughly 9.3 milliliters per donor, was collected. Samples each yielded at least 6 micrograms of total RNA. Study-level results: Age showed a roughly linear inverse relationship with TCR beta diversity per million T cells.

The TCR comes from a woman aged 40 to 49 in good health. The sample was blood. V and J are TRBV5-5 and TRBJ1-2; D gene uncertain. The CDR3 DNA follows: TGTGCCAGCAGCTTGCCGCCTACTAACTATGGCTACACCTTC. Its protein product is CASSLPPTNYGYTF.